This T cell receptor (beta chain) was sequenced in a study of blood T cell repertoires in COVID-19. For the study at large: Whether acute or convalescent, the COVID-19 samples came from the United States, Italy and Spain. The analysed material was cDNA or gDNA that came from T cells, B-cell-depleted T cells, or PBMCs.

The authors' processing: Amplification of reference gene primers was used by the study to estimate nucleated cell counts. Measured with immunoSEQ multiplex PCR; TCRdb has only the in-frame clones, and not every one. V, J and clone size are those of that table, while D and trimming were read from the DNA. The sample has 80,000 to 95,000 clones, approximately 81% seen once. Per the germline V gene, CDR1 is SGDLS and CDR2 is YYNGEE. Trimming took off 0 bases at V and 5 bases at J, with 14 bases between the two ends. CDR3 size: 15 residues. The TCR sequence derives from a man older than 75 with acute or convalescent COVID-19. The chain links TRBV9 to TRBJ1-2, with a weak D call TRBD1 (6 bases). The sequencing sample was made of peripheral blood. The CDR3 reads CASSVDLQGIYGYTF. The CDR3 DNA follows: TGTGCCAGCAGCGTAGATCTACAGGGAATTTATGGCTACACCTTC.